This is a list of T cell receptor beta chains from one sample in a study of Graves' ophthalmopathy and Graves' hyperthyroidism. One entry per CDR3 protein, called by TCRdb with MiXCR from the multiplex PCR reads. The sample lists about 210,000 distinct CDR3 sequences; under 30% were seen once. The sequencing input was peripheral blood. Source of these receptors: a man aged 50 to 59 with Graves' ophthalmopathy. CDR3s include the opening cysteine and the closing phenylalanine or tryptophan. D genes are given only for firm matches. Size is omitted from some rows. Given values are once, few, many or a class for expanded clones.

abundance	v_gene	j_gene	d_gene	CDR3aa	CDR3nt
NA	TRBV24-1	TRBJ2-5	TRBD1	CATSDLQGASETQYF	TGTGCCACCAGTGATCTGCAGGGGGCATCAGAGACCCAGTACTTC
many	TRBV2	TRBJ2-2	NA	CASSEGGRNTGELFF	TGTGCCAGCAGTGAAGGAGGGCGGAACACCGGGGAGCTGTTTTTT
many	TRBV24-1	TRBJ1-5	TRBD1	CATSEGTVNQPQHF	TGTGCCACCAGTGAAGGGACAGTCAATCAGCCCCAGCATTTT
few	TRBV28	TRBJ2-7	TRBD1	CASSPAGTGGSYEQYF	TGTGCCAGCAGTCCCGCCGGGACAGGGGGTTCCTACGAGCAGTACTTC
many	TRBV12-3/TRBV12-4	TRBJ1-1	NA	CASKDPDTEAFF	TGTGCCAGCAAGGACCCCGACACTGAAGCTTTCTTT
many	TRBV11-2	TRBJ2-7	TRBD1	CASSTGTGDSYEQYF	TGTGCCAGCAGCACGGGGACAGGGGATTCCTACGAGCAGTACTTC
many	TRBV28	TRBJ2-7	TRBD1	CASSPLDRGSSYEQYF	TGTGCCAGCAGCCCTCTAGACAGGGGGAGCTCCTACGAGCAGTACTTC
once	TRBV2	TRBJ1-1	NA	CASSEAGAVNTEAFF	TGTGCCAGCAGTGAAGCCGGGGCAGTGAACACTGAAGCTTTCTTT
many	TRBV9	TRBJ1-5	NA	CASSVEGANQPQHF	TGTGCCAGCAGCGTAGAAGGGGCCAATCAGCCCCAGCATTTT
many	TRBV28	TRBJ2-7	NA	CAAGGFYEQYF	TGTGCCGCAGGAGGGTTTTACGAGCAGTACTTC
many	TRBV19	TRBJ2-7	NA	CASSMGGYEQYF	TGTGCCAGTAGTATGGGGGGTTACGAGCAGTACTTC
many	TRBV29-1	TRBJ2-5	NA	CSAGGRLYQETQYF	TGCAGCGCCGGTGGGCGGCTGTACCAAGAGACCCAGTACTTC
many	TRBV29-1	TRBJ2-7	NA	CSVEGRGVEQYF	TGCAGCGTTGAAGGGAGGGGCGTCGAGCAGTACTTC
many	TRBV6-1	TRBJ2-7	NA	CASREGLEQYF	TGTGCCAGCAGGGAGGGCCTCGAGCAGTACTTC
many	TRBV27	TRBJ2-7	TRBD2	CASSLSREPTYEQYF	TGTGCCAGCAGTTTGTCGCGGGAGCCAACCTACGAGCAGTACTTC
many	TRBV6-2/TRBV6-3	TRBJ2-7	TRBD1	CASSYEGQGSYEQYF	TGTGCCAGCAGTTACGAGGGACAGGGGTCCTACGAGCAGTACTTC
NA	TRBV7-8	TRBJ2-5	TRBD1	CASSSDRGKTQYF	TGTGCCAGCAGCTCTGACAGGGGCAAGACCCAGTACTTC
NA	TRBV7-3	TRBJ2-5	TRBD1	CASSPDRGHIETQYF	TGTGCCAGCAGCCCGGACAGGGGGCATATTGAGACCCAGTACTTC
many	TRBV5-1	TRBJ2-5	TRBD1	CASSLGATGKGTQYF	TGCGCCAGCAGCTTGGGGGCGACAGGGAAGGGGACCCAGTACTTC
NA	TRBV6-1	TRBJ2-5	NA	CASAEGETQYF	TGTGCCAGCGCAGAGGGGGAGACCCAGTACTTC
many	TRBV28	TRBJ1-2	NA	CASSNRGTYGYTF	TGTGCCAGCAGTAATAGGGGCACCTATGGCTACACCTTC
NA	TRBV25-1	TRBJ2-5	TRBD2	CASSDPGTSLETQYF	TGTGCCAGCAGTGACCCAGGGACTAGCCTAGAGACCCAGTACTTC
NA	TRBV6-1	TRBJ1-6	NA	CASNSGLLGSPLHF	TGTGCCAGCAACTCAGGCCTCCTCGGTTCACCCCTCCACTTT
NA	TRBV28	TRBJ2-7	TRBD2	CASSPTGRGAYEQYF	TGTGCCAGCAGTCCCACTGGGAGGGGCGCCTACGAGCAGTACTTC
NA	TRBV6-2/TRBV6-3	TRBJ2-5	TRBD1	CATADKTGGPGGTQYF	TGTGCAACAGCAGATAAAACAGGGGGCCCGGGAGGGACCCAGTACTTC
many	TRBV5-1	TRBJ1-2	TRBD1	CASSLETGPTFSVYGYTF	TGCGCCAGCAGCCTTGAGACAGGGCCAACATTCAGCGTCTATGGCTACACCTTC
many	TRBV6-6	TRBJ2-5	TRBD1	CASSYLHRGTETQYF	TGTGCCAGCAGTTACTTACACAGGGGGACGGAGACCCAGTACTTC
many	TRBV5-1	TRBJ1-1	TRBD1	CASSPQGFGTEAFF	TGCGCCAGCAGCCCACAGGGGTTCGGCACTGAAGCTTTCTTT
NA	TRBV28	TRBJ2-2	TRBD2	CASIASGGSGELFF	TGTGCCAGCATCGCTAGTGGCGGGAGTGGGGAGCTGTTTTTT
many	TRBV20-1	TRBJ2-3	TRBD2	CSALGLAGLADTQYF	TGCAGTGCCTTAGGGCTAGCGGGATTGGCAGATACGCAGTATTTT
many	TRBV12-3/TRBV12-4	TRBJ2-7	TRBD1	CASSFHRGLEQYF	TGTGCCAGCAGTTTCCACAGGGGCCTCGAGCAGTACTTC
many	TRBV10-1	TRBJ2-7	TRBD2	CASSDPGLADYEQYF	TGCGCCAGCAGTGACCCGGGACTAGCGGACTACGAGCAGTACTTC
many	TRBV6-2/TRBV6-3	TRBJ2-7	NA	CASLNPGGNYKDF	TGTGCCAGCCTAAACCCGGGGGGCAACTACAAGGACTTC
NA	TRBV27	TRBJ1-1	NA	CASRETGFNTEAFF	TGTGCCAGCAGGGAAACGGGGTTTAACACTGAAGCTTTCTTT
NA	TRBV6-2/TRBV6-3	TRBJ1-1	NA	CASSNLVHYRKNTEAFF	TGTGCCAGCAGCAACCTAGTTCACTACAGAAAGAACACTGAAGCTTTCTTT
many	TRBV19	TRBJ2-7	TRBD1	CASSIGQGEFSYEQYF	TGTGCCAGTAGTATCGGACAGGGGGAATTCTCCTACGAGCAGTACTTC
many	TRBV7-7	TRBJ2-5	NA	CASSLQSLAGAETQYF	TGTGCTAGCAGCTTACAGAGTTTGGCAGGGGCGGAGACCCAGTACTTC
few	TRBV6-1	TRBJ2-5	TRBD1	CASSQQGGEETQYF	TGTGCCAGCAGCCAGCAAGGGGGCGAAGAGACCCAGTACTTC
NA	TRBV6-5	TRBJ2-5	NA	CASSYGREKAGETQYF	TGTGCCAGCAGTTACGGTCGGGAGAAGGCCGGGGAGACCCAGTACTTC
many	TRBV11-2	TRBJ2-7	TRBD2	CASSLDPLAAPSYEQYF	TGTGCCAGCAGCTTAGATCCGCTAGCGGCCCCCTCCTACGAGCAGTACTTC
many	TRBV7-8	TRBJ2-4	TRBD2	CASSLRGAGGPLRVNIQYF	TGTGCCAGCAGCTTACGGGGAGCGGGAGGGCCCCTACGGGTGAACATTCAGTACTTC
few	TRBV12-3/TRBV12-4	TRBJ1-5	TRBD1	CASSPGTGLIGNQPQHF	TGTGCCAGCAGCCCCGGGACAGGGTTGATTGGCAATCAGCCCCAGCATTTT
NA	TRBV19	TRBJ1-5	NA	CASGQVTYQPQHF	TGTGCCAGCGGACAAGTCACATATCAGCCCCAGCATTTT